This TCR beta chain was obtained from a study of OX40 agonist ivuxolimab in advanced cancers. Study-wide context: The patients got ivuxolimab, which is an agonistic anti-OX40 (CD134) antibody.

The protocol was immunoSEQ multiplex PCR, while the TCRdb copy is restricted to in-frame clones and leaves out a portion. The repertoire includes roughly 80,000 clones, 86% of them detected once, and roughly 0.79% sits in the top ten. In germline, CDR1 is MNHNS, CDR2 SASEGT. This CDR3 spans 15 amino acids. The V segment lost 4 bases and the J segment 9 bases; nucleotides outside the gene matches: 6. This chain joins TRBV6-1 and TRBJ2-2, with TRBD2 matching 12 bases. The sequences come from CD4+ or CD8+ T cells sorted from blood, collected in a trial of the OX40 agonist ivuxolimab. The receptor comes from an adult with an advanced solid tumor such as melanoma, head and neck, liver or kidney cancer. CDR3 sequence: CASSGTSGVLRELFF. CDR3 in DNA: TGTGCCAGCAGTGGGACTAGCGGGGTATTACGGGAGCTGTTTTTT.